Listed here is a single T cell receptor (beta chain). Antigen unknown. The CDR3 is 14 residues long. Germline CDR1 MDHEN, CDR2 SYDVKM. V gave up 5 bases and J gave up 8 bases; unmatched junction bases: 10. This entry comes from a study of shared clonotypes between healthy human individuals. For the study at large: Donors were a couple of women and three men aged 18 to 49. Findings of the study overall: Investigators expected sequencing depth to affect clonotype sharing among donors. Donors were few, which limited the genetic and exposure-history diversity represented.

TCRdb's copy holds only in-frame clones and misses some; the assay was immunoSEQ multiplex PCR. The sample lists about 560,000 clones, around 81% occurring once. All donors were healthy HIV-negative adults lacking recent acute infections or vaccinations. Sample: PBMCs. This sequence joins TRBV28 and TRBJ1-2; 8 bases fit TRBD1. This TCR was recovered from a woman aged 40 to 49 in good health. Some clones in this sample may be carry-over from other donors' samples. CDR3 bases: TGTGCCAGCAGTCGACAGGGGCGCTATGGAGGCTACACCTTC. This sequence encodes CASSRQGRYGGYTF.